This TCR beta chain was observed in a study of shared clonotypes between healthy human individuals. Assay used: immunoSEQ multiplex PCR; TCRdb lists only in-frame clones, some missing. This table holds just over 2,000,000 clones, about 95% found once. This CDR3 comprises 15 residues. Germline loops: CDR1 SEHNR, CDR2 FQNEAQ (reference sequence). With 5 bases removed from V and 5 bases from J, the gap between germline ends came to 16 bases. Positive CCR7 selection of CD45RO-negative cells yielded the naive CD8 cells, and terminally differentiated effector memory CD45RA+ cells were excluded. The origin of this receptor is a man younger than 35 in good health. J is TRBJ2-4 and V is TRBV7-9; a weak D match, TRBD2 (6 bases). Sequencing was performed on naive CD8+ T cells sorted from blood. In nucleotides, the CDR3 is TGTGCCAGCAGCCCCCCGGAGGGCTGGGAAAACATTCAGTACTTC. Translation: CASSPPEGWENIQYF.